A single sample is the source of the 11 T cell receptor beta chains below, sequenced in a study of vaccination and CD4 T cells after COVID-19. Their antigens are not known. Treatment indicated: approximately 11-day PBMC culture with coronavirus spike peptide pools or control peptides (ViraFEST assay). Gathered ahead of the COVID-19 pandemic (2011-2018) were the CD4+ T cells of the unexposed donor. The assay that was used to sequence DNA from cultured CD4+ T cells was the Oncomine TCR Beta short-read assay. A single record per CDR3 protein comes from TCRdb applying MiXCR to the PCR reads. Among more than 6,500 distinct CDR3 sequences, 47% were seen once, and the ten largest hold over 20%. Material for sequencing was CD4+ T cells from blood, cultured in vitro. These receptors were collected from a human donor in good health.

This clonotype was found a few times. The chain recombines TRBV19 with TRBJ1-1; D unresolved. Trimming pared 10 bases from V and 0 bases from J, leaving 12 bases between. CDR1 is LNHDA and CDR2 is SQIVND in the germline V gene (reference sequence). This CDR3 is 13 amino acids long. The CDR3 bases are TGTGCCACCGCCCGACCTCTGAACACTGAAGCTTTCTTT. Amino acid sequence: CATARPLNTEAFF.

The CDR3 reads CASSLQGRDYGYTF. CDR3 nucleotide sequence: TGTGCCAGCAGCTTACAGGGGAGGGACTATGGCTACACCTTC. The rearrangement joins TRBV11-2 to TRBJ1-2; D perhaps matches TRBD1 (6 bases). In germline, CDR1 is SGHAT, CDR2 FQNNGV. The CDR3 spans 14 residues. V dropped 2 bases and J dropped 3 bases, with 10 bases sitting between them.

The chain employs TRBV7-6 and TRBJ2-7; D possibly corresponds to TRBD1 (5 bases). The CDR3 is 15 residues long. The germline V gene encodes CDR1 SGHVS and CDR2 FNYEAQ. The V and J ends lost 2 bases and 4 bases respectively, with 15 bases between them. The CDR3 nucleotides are TGTGCCAGCAGCTTAAGCCCCCAGGGAAGTTACGAGCAGTACTTC. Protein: CASSLSPQGSYEQYF. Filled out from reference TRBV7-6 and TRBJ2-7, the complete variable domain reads GAGVSQSPRYKVTKRGQDVALRCDPISGHVSLYWYRQALGQGPEFLTYFNYEAQQDKSGLPNDRFSAERPEGSISTLTIQRTEQRDSAMYRCASSLSPQGSYEQYFGPGTRLTVT.

CDR3 bases: TGTGCCAGCAGCTTAGACTGGTCCCCTTGGAATGAGCAGTTCTTC. This encodes CASSLDWSPWNEQFF. The chain is built from TRBV7-2 and TRBJ2-1; D gene unclear. V was clipped by 1 base and J by 7 bases, with 14 bases between them. The germline CDR1 and CDR2 sequences are SGHTA and FQGNSA. The CDR3 spans 15 residues.

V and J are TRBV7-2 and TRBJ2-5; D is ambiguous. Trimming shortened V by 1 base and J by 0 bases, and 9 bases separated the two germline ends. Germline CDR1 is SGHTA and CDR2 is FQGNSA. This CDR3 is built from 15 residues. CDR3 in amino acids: CASSLETGDQETQYF. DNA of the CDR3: TGTGCCAGCAGCTTAGAGACTGGGGACCAAGAGACCCAGTACTTC.

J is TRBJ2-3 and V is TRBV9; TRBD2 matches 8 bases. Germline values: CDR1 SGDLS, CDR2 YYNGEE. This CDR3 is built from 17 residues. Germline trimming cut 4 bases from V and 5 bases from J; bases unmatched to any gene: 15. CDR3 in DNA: TGTGCCAGCAGCCCTCGCCCGGGACTAGGGAGCCTAGATACGCAGTATTTT. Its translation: CASSPRPGLGSLDTQYF.

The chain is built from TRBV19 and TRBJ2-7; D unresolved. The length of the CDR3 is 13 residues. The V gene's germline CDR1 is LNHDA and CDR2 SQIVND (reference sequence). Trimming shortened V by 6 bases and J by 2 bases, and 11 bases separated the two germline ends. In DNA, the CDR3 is TGTGCCAGTAGACCCAGGCTAACCTACGAGCAGTACTTC. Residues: CASRPRLTYEQYF. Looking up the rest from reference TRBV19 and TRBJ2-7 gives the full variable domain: DGGITQSPKYLFRKEGQNVTLSCEQNLNHDAMYWYRQDPGQGLRLIYYSQIVNDFQKGDIAEGYSVSREKKESFPLTVTSAQKNPTAFYLCASRPRLTYEQYFGPGTRLTVT.

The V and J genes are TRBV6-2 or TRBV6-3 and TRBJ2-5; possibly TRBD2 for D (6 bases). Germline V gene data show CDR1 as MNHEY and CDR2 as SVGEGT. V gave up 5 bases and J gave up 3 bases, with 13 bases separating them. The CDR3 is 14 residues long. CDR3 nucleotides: TGTGCCAGCAGTGTGGTGCGGGGCGAAGAGACCCAGTACTTC. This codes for CASSVVRGEETQYF.

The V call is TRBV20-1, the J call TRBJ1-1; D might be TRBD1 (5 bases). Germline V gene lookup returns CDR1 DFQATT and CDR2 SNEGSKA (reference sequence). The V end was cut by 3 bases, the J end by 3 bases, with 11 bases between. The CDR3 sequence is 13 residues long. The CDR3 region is CSASGGWDTEAFF. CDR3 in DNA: TGCAGTGCTAGTGGGGGGTGGGACACTGAAGCTTTCTTT.

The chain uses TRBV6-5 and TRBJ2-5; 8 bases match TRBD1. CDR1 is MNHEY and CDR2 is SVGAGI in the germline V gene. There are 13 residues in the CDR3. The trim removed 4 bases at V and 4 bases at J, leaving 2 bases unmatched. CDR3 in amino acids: CASSWTGLETQYF. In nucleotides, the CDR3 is TGTGCCAGCAGTTGGACAGGGCTAGAGACCCAGTACTTC.

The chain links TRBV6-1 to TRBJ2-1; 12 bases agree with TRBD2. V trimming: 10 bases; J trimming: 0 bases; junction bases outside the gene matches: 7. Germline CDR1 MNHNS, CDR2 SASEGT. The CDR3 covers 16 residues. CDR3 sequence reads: CATFQTSGSSYNEQFF. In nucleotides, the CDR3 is TGTGCCACCTTTCAGACTAGCGGGAGCTCCTACAATGAGCAGTTCTTC.